A selection of T cell receptor beta chains follows, all from one sample in a study of T-cell memory formation after mild COVID-19. TCRdb used MiXCR to reprocess the 5' RACE reads, holding one entry per CDR3 protein. The table has 450,000 or so distinct CDR3 sequences, around a quarter seen once. Sequencing was done on a sample of PBMCs or a T cell subset sorted from them (not recorded which). The receptor set was obtained from an adult woman who had mild COVID-19 (a few samples of this study predate the infection). Cell type and time point are not known. CDR3s include the opening cysteine and the closing phenylalanine or tryptophan. The D gene is left open where the match is weak. Clone size is not always given. Where it is, it says once, few, many or a class for expanded clones.

abundance,v_gene,d_gene,j_gene,CDR3aa,CDR3nt
few,TRBV20-1,TRBD2,TRBJ2-1,CSARDLAGGPHYEQFF,TGCAGTGCTAGAGATCTGGCGGGAGGGCCTCATTATGAGCAGTTCTTC
few,TRBV18,TRBD2,TRBJ2-4,CASSPSPTSGSLNIQYF,TGTGCCAGCTCCCCTTCACCGACTAGCGGGAGTCTGAACATTCAGTACTTC
.,TRBV3-1,.,TRBJ2-5,CASSQGLEQETQYF,TGTGCCAGCAGCCAGGGACTGGAACAAGAGACCCAGTACTTC
once,TRBV7-9,.,TRBJ2-5,CASSPVGPGEKLETQYF,TGTGCCAGCAGCCCCGTAGGGCCGGGAGAAAAGTTAGAGACCCAGTACTTC
once,TRBV12-3/TRBV12-4,.,TRBJ2-1,CASRTSWGNEQFF,TGTGCCAGCAGGACCAGTTGGGGGAATGAGCAGTTCTTC
few,TRBV7-9,.,TRBJ1-2,CASSPGTYGIHGYTF,TGTGCCAGCAGCCCTGGGACCTATGGCATCCATGGCTACACCTTC
.,TRBV7-3,.,TRBJ1-2,CASTKSDRGYTF,TGTGCCAGCACCAAGTCGGACCGTGGCTACACCTTC
few,TRBV5-1,TRBD1,TRBJ2-1,CASSFRDSTNEQFF,TGCGCCAGCAGCTTCCGGGACAGTACCAATGAGCAGTTCTTC
.,TRBV24-1,TRBD1,TRBJ2-2,CATGQGYTGELFF,TGTGCCACAGGACAGGGTTACACCGGGGAGCTGTTTTTT
.,TRBV27,.,TRBJ1-6,CASSSTPAWNSPLHF,TGTGCCAGCAGTTCTACCCCGGCGTGGAATTCACCCCTCCACTTT
.,TRBV6-6,TRBD2,TRBJ2-1,CATLGAGGLNGQFF,TGTGCCACCCTGGGCGCGGGGGGGTTAAACGGGCAGTTCTTC
few,TRBV20-1,.,TRBJ1-6,CSARRGNNNSPLHF,TGCAGTGCTAGACGCGGGAACAATAATTCACCCCTCCACTTT
few,TRBV21-1,.,TRBJ2-2,CASSKQSPQGDEEELFF,TGTGCCAGCAGCAAACAGAGTCCTCAGGGGGATGAAGAGGAGCTGTTTTTT
few,TRBV27,TRBD1,TRBJ2-7,CASTRTGGLYEQYF,TGTGCCAGCACCAGGACAGGGGGACTCTACGAGCAGTACTTC
few,TRBV24-1,.,TRBJ1-2,CATSEGRYYGYTF,TGTGCCACCAGTGAAGGCAGGTACTATGGCTACACCTTC
.,TRBV6-5,.,TRBJ2-7,CASSYKINYEQYF,TGTGCCAGCTCCTATAAAATAAACTACGAGCAGTACTTC
few,TRBV9,.,TRBJ2-7,CASSVEPGTYEQYF,TGTGCCAGCAGCGTAGAACCAGGGACCTACGAGCAGTACTTC
.,TRBV19,TRBD1,TRBJ2-7,CASSIDRDYEQYF,TGTGCCAGTAGTATCGACAGGGACTACGAGCAGTACTTC
many,TRBV29-1,TRBD1,TRBJ2-1,CSGGTGSTYNEQFF,TGCAGCGGGGGGACAGGGAGTACCTACAATGAGCAGTTCTTC
few,TRBV30,.,TRBJ1-1,CAWSPKRQGIVSTEAFF,TGTGCCTGGAGCCCTAAAAGGCAGGGCATTGTTAGCACTGAAGCTTTCTTT
few,TRBV20-1,TRBD2,TRBJ2-3,CSARGGRASADTQYF,TGCAGTGCTAGAGGCGGGAGGGCCTCGGCAGATACGCAGTATTTT
.,TRBV7-6,TRBD2,TRBJ2-1,CASSSYPPTGTSGRFYNEQFF,TGTGCCAGCAGCTCTTATCCCCCCACCGGGACTAGCGGGAGATTTTACAATGAGCAGTTCTTC
.,TRBV30,.,TRBJ2-5,CAWSVAGTQYF,TGTGCCTGGAGTGTCGCGGGGACCCAGTACTTC
few,TRBV7-2,TRBD2,TRBJ2-3,CASSLKLAGPMWDTQYF,TGTGCCAGCAGCTTAAAACTAGCGGGGCCTATGTGGGATACGCAGTATTTT
few,TRBV12-3/TRBV12-4,TRBD2,TRBJ2-7,CASSFFGGSSYEQYF,TGTGCCAGCAGTTTTTTCGGGGGGAGCTCCTACGAGCAGTACTTC
many,TRBV12-3/TRBV12-4,.,TRBJ2-1,CASSFRRVSYNEQFF,TGTGCCAGCAGTTTTAGGCGGGTCTCCTACAATGAGCAGTTCTTC
few,TRBV24-1,TRBD1,TRBJ2-1,CATSDSGQSQFF,TGTGCCACCAGTGATTCGGGACAGTCACAGTTCTTC
.,TRBV5-6,.,TRBJ1-1,CASRAAGNTEAFF,TGTGCCAGCAGGGCGGCGGGGAACACTGAAGCTTTCTTT
few,TRBV18,TRBD1,TRBJ2-7,CASSPLGTGNPSYEQYF,TGTGCCAGCTCACCACTTGGGACAGGGAACCCGTCCTACGAGCAGTACTTC
few,TRBV20-1,.,TRBJ2-7,CSASSRQGYSYEQYF,TGCAGTGCTAGTTCCCGGCAGGGATACTCCTACGAGCAGTACTTC
few,TRBV7-9,.,TRBJ2-7,CASSVPYGSGEQYF,TGTGCCAGCAGCGTCCCATACGGTTCGGGCGAGCAGTACTTC
.,TRBV5-1,TRBD1,TRBJ1-6,CASRRDSGNSPLHF,TGCGCCAGCAGGCGGGACAGCGGTAATTCACCCCTCCACTTT
many,TRBV24-1,.,TRBJ2-1,CATSVGGSYNEQFF,TGTGCCACCAGTGTGGGCGGCTCCTACAATGAGCAGTTCTTC
.,TRBV4-1,.,TRBJ1-2,CASSQVLGTKGYTF,TGCGCCAGCAGCCAAGTATTAGGGACGAAGGGCTACACCTTC
few,TRBV27,.,TRBJ2-3,CASRRGFTRTDTQYF,TGTGCCAGCAGGAGGGGGTTCACACGCACAGATACGCAGTATTTT
.,TRBV3-1,.,TRBJ2-3,CASSQILTDTQYF,TGTGCCAGCAGCCAGATCCTCACAGATACGCAGTATTTT
.,TRBV27,.,TRBJ1-1,CASKTAERNTEAFF,TGTGCCAGCAAAACAGCCGAGAGGAACACTGAAGCTTTCTTT
.,TRBV2,.,TRBJ1-3,CASSGPGTGTYSGNTIYF,TGTGCCAGCAGTGGACCGGGAACGGGGACCTACTCTGGAAACACCATATATTTT
few,TRBV7-2,.,TRBJ2-1,CASSLGGRDEQFF,TGTGCCAGCAGCTTAGGGGGTAGGGATGAGCAGTTCTTC
few,TRBV6-5,.,TRBJ2-1,CASSYSGGRRMFF,TGTGCCAGCAGTTACTCAGGGGGGCGCAGGATGTTCTTC
many,TRBV5-5,TRBD2,TRBJ2-3,CASSLSPVAGARTDTQYF,TGTGCCAGCAGCTTGTCCCCTGTAGCGGGGGCCCGCACAGATACGCAGTATTTT
few,TRBV7-8,TRBD1,TRBJ2-2,CASSPRTGRTGELFF,TGTGCCAGCAGCCCCCGGACAGGACGGACCGGGGAGCTGTTTTTT
few,TRBV12-3/TRBV12-4,.,TRBJ1-1,CASIIGGGTNTEAFF,TGTGCCAGCATCATTGGAGGTGGGACAAACACTGAAGCTTTCTTT
few,TRBV7-2,TRBD2,TRBJ2-3,CASSRSSGGGTDTQYF,TGTGCCAGCAGCCGCTCTAGCGGGGGCGGCACAGATACGCAGTATTTT
few,TRBV6-4,TRBD2,TRBJ2-3,CASRRLAGVADTQYF,TGTGCCAGCAGACGACTAGCGGGAGTGGCAGATACGCAGTATTTT
.,TRBV6-5,.,TRBJ1-2,CASTKGSAGGYGYTF,TGTGCCAGCACCAAGGGGTCCGCGGGGGGCTATGGCTACACCTTC
.,TRBV5-6,.,TRBJ2-7,CASSLRQSDYYEEQYF,TGTGCCAGCAGCTTGAGGCAGTCTGACTACTACGAGGAGCAGTACTTC
.,TRBV7-8,.,TRBJ2-2,CASSPVLNTGELFF,TGTGCCAGCAGCCCCGTTCTGAACACCGGGGAGCTGTTTTTT
many,TRBV18,.,TRBJ2-1,CASSPASYNEQFF,TGTGCCAGCTCACCAGCCAGCTACAATGAGCAGTTCTTC
.,TRBV18,.,TRBJ2-5,CASSPRSWGMETQYF,TGTGCCAGCTCACCACGAAGCTGGGGTATGGAGACCCAGTACTTC
.,TRBV24-1,.,TRBJ2-2,CATSDSRRAGDTGELFF,TGTGCCACCAGTGATTCCCGGAGGGCCGGAGATACCGGGGAGCTGTTTTTT
few,TRBV7-9,.,TRBJ2-7,CASSPLGPEQYF,TGTGCCAGCAGCCCATTGGGTCCCGAGCAGTACTTC
.,TRBV7-6,.,TRBJ2-3,CASSPRRAESTDTQYF,TGTGCCAGCAGCCCGAGGAGGGCCGAGTCCACAGATACGCAGTATTTT
few,TRBV12-3/TRBV12-4,TRBD1,TRBJ2-6,CASSLTGGRAHSGANVLTF,TGTGCCAGCAGTTTGACAGGGGGCAGAGCTCACTCTGGGGCCAACGTCCTGACTTTC
.,TRBV24-1,TRBD2,TRBJ2-2,CATSDTSGLAGGDTGELFF,TGTGCCACCAGTGACACAAGCGGACTAGCGGGAGGGGACACCGGGGAGCTGTTTTTT
.,TRBV24-1,TRBD1,TRBJ2-1,CATSVTGGGVNEQFF,TGTGCCACCAGTGTGACAGGGGGGGGTGTCAATGAGCAGTTCTTC
many,TRBV5-1,.,TRBJ2-7,CASSLGSGGYEQYF,TGCGCCAGCAGCTTGGGTTCGGGTGGCTACGAGCAGTACTTC
.,TRBV7-2,.,TRBJ1-4,CASSISNNEKLFF,TGTGCCAGCAGCATCAGCAATAATGAAAAACTGTTTTTT
.,TRBV20-1,.,TRBJ2-1,CSASLIRVGNEQFF,TGCAGTGCTAGCCTCATAAGGGTGGGGAATGAGCAGTTCTTC